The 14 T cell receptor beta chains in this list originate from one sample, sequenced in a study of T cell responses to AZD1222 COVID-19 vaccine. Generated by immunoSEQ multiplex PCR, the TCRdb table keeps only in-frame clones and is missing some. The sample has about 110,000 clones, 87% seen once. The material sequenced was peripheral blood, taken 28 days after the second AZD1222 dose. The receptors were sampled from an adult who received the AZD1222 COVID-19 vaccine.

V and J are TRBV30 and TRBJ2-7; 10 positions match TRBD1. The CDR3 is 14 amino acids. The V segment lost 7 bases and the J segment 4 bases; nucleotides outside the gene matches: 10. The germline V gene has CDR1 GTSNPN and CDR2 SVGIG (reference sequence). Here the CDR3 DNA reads TGTGCCTTAAGTACGGGGACAGGGGTTTACGAGCAGTACTTC. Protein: CALSTGTGVYEQYF.

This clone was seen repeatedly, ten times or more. CDR3 amino acids: CASSYLTDPWKQYF. As DNA, the CDR3 is TGTGCCAGCAGCTATTTGACAGATCCTTGGAAGCAGTACTTC. The chain uses TRBV7-2 and TRBJ2-7; tentative D call: TRBD1 (5 bases). Trimming cost V 4 bases and J 8 bases, with 18 bases left between them. Germline V gives CDR1 SGHTA, CDR2 FQGNSA. There are 14 residues in the CDR3.

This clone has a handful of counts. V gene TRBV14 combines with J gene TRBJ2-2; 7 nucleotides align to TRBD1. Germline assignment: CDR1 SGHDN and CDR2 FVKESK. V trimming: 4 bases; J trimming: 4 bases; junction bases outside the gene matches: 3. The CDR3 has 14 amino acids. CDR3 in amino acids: CASSLWTGTGELFF. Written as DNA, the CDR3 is TGTGCCAGCAGCCTGTGGACAGGCACCGGGGAGCTGTTTTTT.

The CDR3 bases are TGTGCCATCAGTGCCGGATTGGGGTACGGGGAGCTGTTTTTT. Translating it yields CAISAGLGYGELFF. J is TRBJ2-2 and V is TRBV10-3; D not certain. The CDR3 runs to 14 residues. V was shortened by 4 bases and J by 7 bases, with 13 bases between the two germline ends. Germline V CDR1 and CDR2: ENHRY, SYGVKD.

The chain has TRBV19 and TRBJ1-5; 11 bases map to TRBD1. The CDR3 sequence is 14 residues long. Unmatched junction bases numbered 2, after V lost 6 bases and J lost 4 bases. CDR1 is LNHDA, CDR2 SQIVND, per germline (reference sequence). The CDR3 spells CASSGTGGNQPQHF. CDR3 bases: TGTGCCAGTAGCGGGACAGGGGGTAATCAGCCCCAGCATTTT.

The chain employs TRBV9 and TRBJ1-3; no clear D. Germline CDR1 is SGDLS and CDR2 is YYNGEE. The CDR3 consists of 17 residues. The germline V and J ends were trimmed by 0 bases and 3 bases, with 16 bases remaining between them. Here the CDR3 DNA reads TGTGCCAGCAGCGTAGCTAGTGCAGCTAAGGGTGGAAACACCATATATTTT. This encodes CASSVASAAKGGNTIYF.

The CDR3: CASSDSGVYNSPLHF. CDR3 coding DNA: TGTGCCAGCAGTGACTCGGGGGTTTATAATTCACCCCTCCACTTT. The rearrangement joins TRBV6-4 to TRBJ1-6, with D possibly matching TRBD1 (5 bases). The ends were cut back, 0 bases at V and 4 bases at J, with 7 bases in the middle. The CDR3 spans 15 residues. Germline assignment: CDR1 MRHNA and CDR2 SNTAGT.

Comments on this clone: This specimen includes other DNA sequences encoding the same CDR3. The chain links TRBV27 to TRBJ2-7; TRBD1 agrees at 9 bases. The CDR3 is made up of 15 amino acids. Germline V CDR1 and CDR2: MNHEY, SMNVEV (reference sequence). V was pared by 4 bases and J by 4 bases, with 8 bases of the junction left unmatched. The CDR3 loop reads CASSSPGTGSYEQYF. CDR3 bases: TGTGCCAGCAGTTCCCCCGGGACAGGGTCGTACGAGCAGTACTTC.

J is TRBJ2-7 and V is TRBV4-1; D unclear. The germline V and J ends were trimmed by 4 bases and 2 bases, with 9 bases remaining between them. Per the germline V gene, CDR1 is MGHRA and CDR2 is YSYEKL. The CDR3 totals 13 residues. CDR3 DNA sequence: TGCGCCAGCAGCCGGTCCCTAACCTACGAGCAGTACTTC. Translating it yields CASSRSLTYEQYF.

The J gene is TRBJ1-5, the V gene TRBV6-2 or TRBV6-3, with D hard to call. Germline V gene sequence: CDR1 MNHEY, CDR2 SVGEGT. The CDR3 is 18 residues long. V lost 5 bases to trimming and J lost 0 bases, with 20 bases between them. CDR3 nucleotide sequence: TGTGCCAGCAGTGACCCGGGCCCCATAGGAGGTAGCAATCAGCCCCAGCATTTT. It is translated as CASSDPGPIGGSNQPQHF.

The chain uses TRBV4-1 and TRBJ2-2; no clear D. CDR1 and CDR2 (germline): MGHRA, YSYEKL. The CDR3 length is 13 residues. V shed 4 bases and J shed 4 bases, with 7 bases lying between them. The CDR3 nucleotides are TGCGCCAGCAGCCTGATGTCCACCGGGGAGCTGTTTTTT. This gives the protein CASSLMSTGELFF.

The CDR3: CAWSVGGNQPQHF. Here the CDR3 DNA reads TGTGCCTGGAGTGTAGGGGGGAATCAGCCCCAGCATTTT. The chain joins TRBV30 to TRBJ1-5; perhaps TRBD1 as D (6 bases). Germline CDR1 GTSNPN, CDR2 SVGIG (reference sequence). Trimming took 0 bases from V and 4 from J, leaving 7 bases between them. This CDR3 has 13 amino acids. Combining the CDR3 with reference TRBV30 and TRBJ1-5 gives the whole variable domain SQTIHQWPATLVQPVGSPLSLECTVEGTSNPNLYWYRQAAGRGLQLLFYSVGIGQISSEVPQNLSASRPQDRQFILSSKKLLLSDSGFYLCAWSVGGNQPQHFGDGTRLSIL.

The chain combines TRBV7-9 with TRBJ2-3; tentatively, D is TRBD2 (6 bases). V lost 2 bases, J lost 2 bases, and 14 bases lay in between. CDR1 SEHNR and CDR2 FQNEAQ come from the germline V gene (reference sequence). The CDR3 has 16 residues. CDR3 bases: TGTGCCAGCAGCTTAACCGGGGGACGAGCCACAGATACGCAGTATTTT. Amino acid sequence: CASSLTGGRATDTQYF.

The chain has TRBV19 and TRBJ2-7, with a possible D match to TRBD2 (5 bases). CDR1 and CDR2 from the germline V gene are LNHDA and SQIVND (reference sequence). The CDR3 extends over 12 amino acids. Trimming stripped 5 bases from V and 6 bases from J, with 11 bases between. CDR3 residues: CASSLLEGEQYF. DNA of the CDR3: TGTGCCAGTAGTCTCCTCGAGGGCGAGCAGTACTTC.